The 24 T cell receptor beta chains listed next were all sequenced from one sample in a study of cytomegalovirus exposure and HLA in healthy donors. With 60 Vbeta and 13 Jbeta primers, the PCR was carried out. TCRdb's table, derived via immunoSEQ multiplex PCR, lists solely in-frame clones and lacks some. The repertoire holds some 93,000 clones, with less than 80% as singletons. Material for sequencing was PBMCs. These receptors all stem from a boy under 18 in good health and CMV-seropositive.

In nucleotides, the CDR3 is TGTGCCAGCAGCCCTCGGGGGGGGACCTACAATGAGCAGTTCTTC. It codes for CASSPRGGTYNEQFF. This rearrangement joins TRBV7-9 to TRBJ2-1; TRBD2 aligns across 8 bases. From germline, CDR1 is SEHNR and CDR2 FQNEAQ (reference sequence). This CDR3 comprises 15 residues. V lost 5 bases, J lost 2 bases, and 5 bases stayed unmatched.

The chain is built from TRBV19 and TRBJ2-3, with a tentative D call TRBD1 (6 bases). The CDR3 totals 15 residues. The ends were cut back, 5 bases at V and 4 bases at J, with 16 bases in the middle. Germline CDR1 reads LNHDA; CDR2 reads SQIVND (reference sequence). The CDR3 nucleotides read TGTGCCAGTAGTCTACAGGGTAATGGGGCAGATACGCAGTATTTT. Its translation is CASSLQGNGADTQYF.

The J gene is TRBJ2-1, the V gene TRBV2, with 7 positions matching TRBD2. Germline CDR1 is SNHLY and CDR2 is FYNNEI. This CDR3 is built from 17 residues. V trimming: 4 bases; J trimming: 1 base; junction bases outside the gene matches: 10. CDR3 bases: TGTGCCAGCAGTGCAACCCGGGAGGCCTGGTCCTACAATGAGCAGTTCTTC. Its protein is CASSATREAWSYNEQFF. The full variable domain, in which reference TRBV2 and TRBJ2-1 provide the parts outside the CDR3, is EPEVTQTPSHQVTQMGQEVILRCVPISNHLYFYWYRQILGQKVEFLVSFYNNEISEKSEIFDDQFSVERPDGSNFTLKIRSTKLEDSAMYFCASSATREAWSYNEQFFGPGTRLTVL.

The sample holds one count of this clone. The genes are TRBV6-5 and TRBJ1-2; weak D call: TRBD1 (5 bases). Germline-derived CDR1 and CDR2 are MNHEY and SVGAGI. V lost 6 bases and J 1 base, leaving 9 bases between the germline ends. The CDR3 has 13 amino acids. The CDR3 DNA reads as TGTGCCAGCAGCCGGGGGGATAACTATGGCTACACCTTC. Protein: CASSRGDNYGYTF.

The chain recombines TRBV9 with TRBJ1-3; no definite D call. The germline V gene has CDR1 SGDLS and CDR2 YYNGEE. The CDR3 is 16 residues long. The V end was cut by 0 bases, the J end by 0 bases, with 10 bases between. Written as DNA, the CDR3 is TGTGCCAGCAGCGTAGCCTCGGTTGGCTCTGGAAACACCATATATTTT. Its translation: CASSVASVGSGNTIYF.

The V call is TRBV7-9, the J call TRBJ2-7, with 7 bases identical to TRBD1. V lost 5 bases and J lost 5; bases outside the gene matches: 9. CDR1 is SEHNR, CDR2 FQNEAQ, per germline (reference sequence). The CDR3 has 14 residues. CDR3 region: CASSPGQADHEQYF. CDR3 DNA: TGTGCCAGCAGCCCAGGACAGGCCGACCACGAGCAGTACTTC.

This clone was observed a few times. This chain connects TRBV5-1 to TRBJ2-2; D possibly corresponds to TRBD2 (6 bases). V was cut by 4 bases and J by 5 bases, with 15 bases left in between. The CDR3 spans 15 residues. Per the germline V gene, CDR1 is SGHRS and CDR2 is YFSETQ. CDR3 in DNA: TGCGCCAGCAGCCTAGGACGGACTATAACCGGGGAGCTGTTTTTT. This gives the protein CASSLGRTITGELFF.

The chain is built from TRBV18 and TRBJ1-5; D call uncertain. V was clipped by 2 bases and J by 5 bases, with 13 bases between them. This CDR3 is built from 15 residues. Germline V gives CDR1 KGHSH, CDR2 LQKENI. The CDR3 reads CASSPVRAIDQPQHF. The CDR3 DNA reads TGTGCCAGCTCACCAGTGAGGGCTATAGATCAGCCCCAGCATTTT.

The gene calls are TRBV5-4 and TRBJ1-2; 7 bases are a match to TRBD1. Germline V gene sequence: CDR1 SGHNT, CDR2 YYREEE (reference sequence). This CDR3 comprises 16 residues. The V and J ends lost 4 bases and 3 bases, in that order; junction bases with no gene match: 12. For the CDR3, the DNA is TGTGCCAGCAGCGGGGGACACAGGGGATTGGACTATGGCTACACCTTC. Its protein product is CASSGGHRGLDYGYTF. Based on the CDR3 plus reference TRBV5-4 and TRBJ1-2, the full variable domain is ETGVTQSPTHLIKTRGQQVTLRCSSQSGHNTVSWYQQALGQGPQFIFQYYREEENGRGNFPPRFSGLQFPNYSSELNVNALELDDSALYLCASSGGHRGLDYGYTFGSGTRLTVV.

A single count supports this clone. The chain employs TRBV19 and TRBJ1-2, with D perhaps matching TRBD1 (5 bases). From germline, CDR1 is LNHDA and CDR2 SQIVND (reference sequence). The CDR3 contains 11 residues. V lost 10 bases and J 4 bases, leaving 10 bases between the germline ends. The CDR3 DNA follows: TGTGCCACTTCCGGGGGCTATGGCTACACCTTC. This sequence encodes CATSGGYGYTF.

This clone was observed a handful of times. The J gene is TRBJ2-7, the V gene TRBV18; 7 bases fit TRBD2. This CDR3 has 13 residues. From germline, CDR1 is KGHSH and CDR2 LQKENI. V lost 6 bases to trimming and J lost 3 bases; unmatched junction nucleotides: 5. The CDR3 here is CASSGGKSYEQYF. The CDR3 nucleotides read TGTGCCAGCTCGGGGGGGAAAAGCTACGAGCAGTACTTC.

This CDR3 reads CASSLNRGQGEAFF. CDR3 coding DNA: TGCGCCAGCAGCTTGAACAGGGGGCAAGGGGAAGCTTTCTTT. This chain links TRBV5-1 with TRBJ1-1; 9 positions agree with TRBD1. CDR1 and CDR2 (germline): SGHRS, YFSETQ. V lost 1 base, J lost 8 bases, and 6 bases stayed unmatched. The length of the CDR3 is 14 residues.

The V gene is TRBV27, the J gene TRBJ1-5; no clear D gene. The CDR3 runs 16 residues. Germline V lookup: CDR1 MNHEY, CDR2 SMNVEV (reference sequence). V was shortened by 5 bases and J by 3 bases, with 17 bases between the two germline ends. CDR3 sequence (DNA): TGTGCCAGCAGTCCTATCGGAGGTGAAACCAATCAGCCCCAGCATTTT. Translation gives CASSPIGGETNQPQHF.

The chain links TRBV29-1 to TRBJ2-2; 7 bases are a match to TRBD2. There are 14 residues in the CDR3. Germline CDR1 and CDR2: SQVTM and ANQGSEA. V lost 3 bases and J lost 7; bases outside the gene matches: 8. The CDR3 here is CSVEGGDLNGELFF. CDR3 coding DNA: TGCAGCGTTGAGGGGGGGGACCTTAACGGGGAGCTGTTTTTT.

The chain is built from TRBV6-5 and TRBJ2-7; D is undetermined. The CDR3 loop spans 11 amino acids. Trimming stripped 6 bases from V and 3 bases from J, with 6 bases between. Germline CDR1 and CDR2: MNHEY and SVGAGI. In DNA, the CDR3 is TGTGCCAGCAGGAGAGACTACGAGCAGTACTTC. This gives the protein CASRRDYEQYF.

The gene calls are TRBV6-5 and TRBJ2-7, with 7 bases aligning to TRBD2. Per the germline V gene, CDR1 is MNHEY and CDR2 is SVGAGI. CDR3 length: 15 residues. With 6 bases clipped from V and 5 bases from J, the junction kept 13 bases outside the gene matches. The CDR3 bases are TGTGCCAGCAGCGAGACAGCGGGGAAGTGGCACGAGCAGTACTTC. The encoded protein is CASSETAGKWHEQYF.

This clone was picked up a small number of times. The chain couples TRBV19 to TRBJ2-1; a possible D gene is TRBD1 (7 bases). There are 13 residues in the CDR3. In germline, CDR1 is LNHDA, CDR2 SQIVND (reference sequence). With 4 bases removed from V and 7 bases from J, the gap between germline ends came to 11 bases. The CDR3 coding sequence is TGTGCCAGTAGTACCGCAGGGGGGAATGAGCAGTTCTTC. It is translated as CASSTAGGNEQFF.

This clone has only a few counts. The chain couples TRBV27 to TRBJ1-2, with TRBD1 as a possible D gene (6 bases). This CDR3 has 13 residues. V dropped 6 bases and J dropped 5 bases, with 13 bases sitting between them. In germline, CDR1 is MNHEY, CDR2 SMNVEV (reference sequence). Here the CDR3 reads CASRLQGGYGYTF. CDR3 nucleotides: TGTGCCAGCAGGTTACAGGGAGGATATGGCTACACCTTC.

J is TRBJ2-1 and V is TRBV6-5, with TRBD2 matching 9 bases. J gave up 4 bases and V 6 bases, and 7 bases lay outside the gene matches. This CDR3 region has 15 residues. Germline loops: CDR1 MNHEY, CDR2 SVGAGI. CDR3 bases: TGTGCCAGCAGGAGGGGCGGGAGGGCATACAATGAGCAGTTCTTC. As protein: CASRRGGRAYNEQFF.

The V call is TRBV11-2, the J call TRBJ1-4; 7 bases are a match to TRBD1. The germline CDR1 and CDR2 sequences are SGHAT and FQNNGV. The junction had 8 bases not matched to a gene; V was cut back by 5 bases and J by 8 bases. CDR3 length: 14 residues. The CDR3 DNA reads TGTGCCAGCAGCCTACGACAGGGTGGCGAAAAACTGTTTTTT. Residues: CASSLRQGGEKLFF.

The chain is built from TRBV19 and TRBJ2-2, with 10 positions matching TRBD1. The junction had 2 bases not matched to a gene; V was cut back by 9 bases and J by 1 base. The CDR3 has 14 amino acids. Per the germline V gene, CDR1 is LNHDA and CDR2 is SQIVND (reference sequence). Here the CDR3 DNA reads TGTGCCAGCGGACAGGGGGTGAACACCGGGGAGCTGTTTTTT. Its protein product is CASGQGVNTGELFF.

The chain joins TRBV5-8 to TRBJ2-1; 9 nucleotides agree with TRBD2. This CDR3 contains 14 residues. With 5 bases clipped from V and 9 bases from J, the junction kept 9 bases outside the gene matches. Germline CDR1 SGHTS, CDR2 YDEGEE. This CDR3 is CASRTGLARGEQFF. CDR3 nucleotides: TGTGCCAGCAGAACGGGACTAGCAAGGGGTGAGCAGTTCTTC. Full variable domain (missing parts from reference TRBV5-8 and TRBJ2-1): EAGVTQSPTHLIKTRGQQATLRCSPISGHTSVYWYQQALGLGLQFLLWYDEGEERNRGNFPPRFSGRQFPNYSSELNVNALELEDSALYLCASRTGLARGEQFFGPGTRLTVL.

Details on this clone: The same CDR3 arises from other DNA sequences in this sample as well. This chain joins TRBV18 and TRBJ1-4, with 12 bases lining up with TRBD1. V lost 6 bases, J lost 8 bases, and 7 bases stayed unmatched. The CDR3 contains 15 residues. From germline, CDR1 is KGHSH and CDR2 LQKENI. CDR3 loop: CASSPGTGGREKLFF. In DNA form, the CDR3 reads TGTGCCAGCTCCCCAGGGACAGGGGGCAGAGAAAAACTGTTTTTT.

This sequence joins TRBV5-1 and TRBJ2-7; TRBD1 matches 7 bases. V shed 4 bases, J shed 7 bases, and the junction held 11 bases outside the gene matches. The CDR3 totals 14 residues. Per germline, CDR1 SGHRS and CDR2 YFSETQ. The CDR3 region is CASSAITGAAEQYF. Written as DNA, the CDR3 is TGCGCCAGCAGCGCAATAACAGGGGCGGCTGAGCAGTACTTC.